The rows below give T cell receptor beta chains drawn from one sample of a study of cytomegalovirus exposure and HLA in healthy donors. The data were produced by immunoSEQ multiplex PCR, yet TCRdb's version contains in-frame clones alone and is incomplete. Of around 110,000 clones in the sample, roughly 76% were seen once. Sequencing was done on a sample of PBMCs. The receptors stem from a man in his thirties or forties in good health and CMV-seronegative. CDR3s include the opening cysteine and the closing phenylalanine or tryptophan. Fields, in order: D gene, clone size, J gene, V gene, CDR3 DNA, CDR3 protein. D genes are given only for firm matches. Clone size, where shown, is once, few, many, or a class for clones that have expanded.

d_call: TRBD2
clone_size: few
j_call: TRBJ2-1
v_call: TRBV10-3
cdr3_nt: TGTGCCATCAGTGAGGGAGGCGGGGGGGTTACGTACAATGAGCAGTTCTTC
cdr3_aa: CAISEGGGGVTYNEQFF

d_call: TRBD1
clone_size: .
j_call: TRBJ2-7
v_call: TRBV11-2
cdr3_nt: TGTGCCAGCAGCCGCTACCCCCGGGACAGGGCACGCGAGCAGTACTTC
cdr3_aa: CASSRYPRDRAREQYF

d_call: .
clone_size: .
j_call: TRBJ1-5
v_call: TRBV19
cdr3_nt: TGTGCCAGTAGTTTGGGGGCGCTTCAGCCCCAGCATTTT
cdr3_aa: CASSLGALQPQHF

d_call: .
clone_size: .
j_call: TRBJ2-5
v_call: TRBV5-1
cdr3_nt: TGCGCCAGCAGCTTGGCCTCAGGGCTAGAGACCCAGTACTTC
cdr3_aa: CASSLASGLETQYF

d_call: .
clone_size: .
j_call: TRBJ1-2
v_call: TRBV6-5
cdr3_nt: TGTGCCAGCAGTTACTCTGAGGGGGTAGATGGCTACACCTTC
cdr3_aa: CASSYSEGVDGYTF

d_call: .
clone_size: once
j_call: TRBJ1-3
v_call: TRBV19
cdr3_nt: TGTGCCAGTAGTTTCACCACCGGAGTCTCTGGAAACACCATATATTTT
cdr3_aa: CASSFTTGVSGNTIYF

d_call: .
clone_size: .
j_call: TRBJ2-7
v_call: TRBV5-5
cdr3_nt: TGTGCCAGCAGCTTGGAAGCTGGGGGCCCCTACGAGCAGTACTTC
cdr3_aa: CASSLEAGGPYEQYF

d_call: TRBD1
clone_size: once
j_call: TRBJ2-2
v_call: TRBV9
cdr3_nt: TGTGCCAGCAGCGTCCGACAGGGCACCGGGGAGCTGTTTTTT
cdr3_aa: CASSVRQGTGELFF

d_call: .
clone_size: .
j_call: TRBJ2-2
v_call: TRBV6-6
cdr3_nt: TGTGCCAGCAGTGAGACAGGTCCCACCGGGGAGCTGTTTTTT
cdr3_aa: CASSETGPTGELFF

d_call: TRBD2
clone_size: .
j_call: TRBJ2-7
v_call: TRBV28
cdr3_nt: TGTGCCAGCAGCCCAGGACTAGCGGGAACCTACGAGCAGTACTTC
cdr3_aa: CASSPGLAGTYEQYF

d_call: TRBD1
clone_size: .
j_call: TRBJ2-7
v_call: TRBV5-1
cdr3_nt: TGCGCCAGCAGCTTGGAAGGGACAGGGGTCTCCTACGAGCAGTACTTC
cdr3_aa: CASSLEGTGVSYEQYF

d_call: TRBD1
clone_size: .
j_call: TRBJ2-5
v_call: TRBV5-1
cdr3_nt: TGCGCCAGCAGCTTGACTGGGACAGGGGGATCCTGGCGGGAGACCCAGTACTTC
cdr3_aa: CASSLTGTGGSWRETQYF

d_call: .
clone_size: .
j_call: TRBJ2-1
v_call: TRBV19
cdr3_nt: TGTGCCAGTACCCAGTACAATGAGCAGTTCTTC
cdr3_aa: CASTQYNEQFF

d_call: .
clone_size: .
j_call: TRBJ2-5
v_call: TRBV11-2
cdr3_nt: TGTGCCAGCAGCCCAGGTTTCCAAGAGACCCAGTACTTC
cdr3_aa: CASSPGFQETQYF

d_call: TRBD2
clone_size: once
j_call: TRBJ2-3
v_call: TRBV9
cdr3_nt: TGTGCCAGCAGCGTATACGCTAGCGGGGGTTTTGCAGATACGCAGTATTTT
cdr3_aa: CASSVYASGGFADTQYF

d_call: .
clone_size: .
j_call: TRBJ2-1
v_call: TRBV11-2
cdr3_nt: TGTGCCAGCAGCTTAGATCCTATAAGAGGTGAGCAGTTCTTC
cdr3_aa: CASSLDPIRGEQFF

d_call: .
clone_size: .
j_call: TRBJ2-1
v_call: TRBV10-2
cdr3_nt: TGCGCCAGCAGGGGGCGCCGCGATGAGCAGTTCTTC
cdr3_aa: CASRGRRDEQFF

d_call: .
clone_size: .
j_call: TRBJ1-1
v_call: TRBV2
cdr3_nt: TGTGCCAGCCCAGGGAGGGGCCTCAACACTGAAGCTTTCTTT
cdr3_aa: CASPGRGLNTEAFF

d_call: TRBD1
clone_size: few
j_call: TRBJ2-7
v_call: TRBV28
cdr3_nt: TGTGCCAGCAGGGGGGACAGGGGTTCCTACGAGCAGTACTTC
cdr3_aa: CASRGDRGSYEQYF

d_call: TRBD2
clone_size: few
j_call: TRBJ2-4
v_call: TRBV11-2
cdr3_nt: TGTGCCAGCAGCCCCCGATTGGGGGGGAACATTCAGTACTTC
cdr3_aa: CASSPRLGGNIQYF

d_call: .
clone_size: .
j_call: TRBJ2-7
v_call: TRBV5-1
cdr3_nt: TGCGCCAGCAGCTTGGCCACTTTGGGGGCCGGGGTTGAGCAGTACTTC
cdr3_aa: CASSLATLGAGVEQYF